The 24 T cell receptor beta chains reported below all come from one sample, sequenced in a study of beta chain features in type 1 diabetes. Regarding the study as a whole: Significant though moderate, a shortening of TCRB CDR3s appeared in all four CD4+ subsets of Type 1 diabetes patients.

What these receptors recognize is not known. The whole isolated RNA underwent reverse transcription, so sequencing captured expressed TCRB transcripts. Data came from immunoSEQ multiplex PCR; TCRdb stores just in-frame clones and leaves some out. Of 95,000 to 150,000 clones in the sample, around 17% are singletons; the top ten hold 2% to 3%. The source material was central memory CD4+ T cells from blood. The source is a man younger than 45 with type 1 diabetes.

This clone occurred many times. The V and J genes are TRBV5-6 and TRBJ1-2; 7 positions agree with TRBD1. The trim removed 3 bases at V and 4 bases at J, leaving 6 bases unmatched. Germline V gene data show CDR1 as SGHDT and CDR2 as YYEEEE. The CDR3 spans 14 residues. CDR3 in amino acids: CASSSQGHGYGYTF. The DNA of the CDR3 is TGTGCCAGCAGCTCACAGGGGCATGGCTATGGCTACACCTTC.

In this sample, this clone turned up a few times. J is TRBJ1-5 and V is TRBV19; D not resolved. Germline V gene sequence: CDR1 LNHDA, CDR2 SQIVND (reference sequence). Trimming shortened V by 8 bases and J by 0 bases, and 17 bases separated the two germline ends. The CDR3 has 16 residues. CDR3 in amino acids: CASQFDPGISNQPQHF. In nucleotides, the CDR3 is TGTGCCAGTCAGTTCGATCCGGGGATTAGCAATCAGCCCCAGCATTTT.

This chain connects TRBV27 to TRBJ2-1; 7 bases fit TRBD1. This CDR3 is 13 amino acids long. Germline CDR1 MNHEY, CDR2 SMNVEV (reference sequence). V trimming: 4 bases; J trimming: 6 bases; junction bases outside the gene matches: 3. The CDR3 sequence: CASSYTGVNEQFF. The CDR3 DNA follows: TGTGCCAGCAGTTATACAGGGGTCAATGAGCAGTTCTTC.

This clone was seen a few times. The V call is TRBV2, the J call TRBJ1-5; possibly TRBD1 for D (5 bases). V was clipped by 4 bases and J by 5 bases, with 12 bases between them. The CDR3 loop spans 14 amino acids. Germline V gene data show CDR1 as SNHLY and CDR2 as FYNNEI. Written as DNA, the CDR3 is TGTGCCAGCAGTGTAGGCAGGGAATATCAGCCCCAGCATTTT. Translation: CASSVGREYQPQHF.

This chain joins TRBV7-9 and TRBJ1-2, with 7 bases that match TRBD1. This CDR3 is 13 amino acids long. The V segment lost 3 bases and the J segment 13 bases; nucleotides outside the gene matches: 11. Germline-derived CDR1 and CDR2 are SEHNR and FQNEAQ (reference sequence). The CDR3 sequence is CASSFAGQPSPTF. The DNA of the CDR3 is TGTGCCAGCAGCTTTGCGGGACAGCCCTCTCCCACCTTC.

This clone was seen only a few times. The chain carries TRBV5-4 and TRBJ2-7, with no clear D. The V and J ends lost 2 bases and 5 bases respectively, with 14 bases between them. CDR1 SGHNT and CDR2 YYREEE come from the germline V gene (reference sequence). This CDR3 is 14 amino acids long. The DNA for the CDR3 is TGTGCCAGCAGCTTAGTGGGTAGTCGCCACGAGCAGTACTTC. Encoded protein: CASSLVGSRHEQYF.

This clone was counted a few times. The chain employs TRBV18 and TRBJ1-5; possible D gene TRBD1, 5 bases. Germline V gene sequence: CDR1 KGHSH, CDR2 LQKENI. The V end was cut by 5 bases, the J end by 1 base, with 9 bases between. This CDR3 is 14 amino acids long. The CDR3 region is CASSSTESNQPQHF. The DNA of the CDR3 is TGTGCCAGCTCATCGACAGAAAGCAATCAGCCCCAGCATTTT.

This chain joins TRBV29-1 and TRBJ2-7; D gene ambiguous. This CDR3 region has 12 residues. Trimming cost V 5 bases and J 2 bases, with 10 bases left between them. The germline gives CDR1 SQVTM, CDR2 ANQGSEA. In DNA, the CDR3 is TGCAGCGTTTCCTTGCCAACCTACGAGCAGTACTTC. Amino acid sequence: CSVSLPTYEQYF.

This clone was recorded many times. The rearrangement uses TRBV29-1 and TRBJ2-1; a possible D gene is TRBD2 (5 bases). CDR1 and CDR2 (germline): SQVTM, ANQGSEA. V lost 2 bases and J 2 bases, leaving 10 bases between the germline ends. This CDR3 region has 14 residues. CDR3 amino acids: CSVESTRTYNEQFF. CDR3 in DNA: TGCAGCGTTGAAAGTACTAGGACCTACAATGAGCAGTTCTTC.

CDR3 protein: CASSPVPGTVGNEQFF. In DNA, the CDR3 is TGTGCCAGCAGCCCAGTGCCCGGGACTGTAGGCAATGAGCAGTTCTTC. This sequence joins TRBV7-2 and TRBJ2-1; D possibly corresponds to TRBD2 (6 bases). Trimming took 5 bases from V and 6 from J, leaving 20 bases between them. The germline gives CDR1 SGHTA, CDR2 FQGNSA. CDR3 length equals 16 residues.

The J gene is TRBJ1-5, the V gene TRBV7-2; a possible D gene is TRBD1 (6 bases). The CDR3 covers 14 residues. The germline V gene has CDR1 SGHTA and CDR2 FQGNSA. The ends were cut back, 5 bases at V and 7 bases at J, with 15 bases in the middle. This CDR3 is CASSRQDSRQPQHF. In DNA form, the CDR3 reads TGTGCCAGCAGCCGACAGGACAGTCGACAGCCCCAGCATTTT.

The rearrangement joins TRBV15 to TRBJ1-2; D unresolved. The V and J ends lost 0 bases and 5 bases respectively, with 16 bases between them. Germline values: CDR1 LNHNV, CDR2 YYDKDF (reference sequence). The CDR3 extends over 16 amino acids. The CDR3 bases are TGTGCCACCAGCAGAGAATCCGAAGCCTTTGGGTATGGCTACACCTTC. Amino acid sequence: CATSRESEAFGYGYTF. The variable domain in full, with the rest retrieved from reference TRBV15 and TRBJ1-2, is DAMVIQNPRYQVTQFGKPVTLSCSQTLNHNVMYWYQQKSSQAPKLLFHYYDKDFNNEADTPDNFQSRRPNTSFCFLDIRSPGLGDTAMYLCATSRESEAFGYGYTFGSGTRLTVV.

On this clone itself: A much larger clone is a single base away; this may be a read error. The rearrangement links TRBV4-3 to TRBJ1-6; no firm D call. V gave up 1 base and J gave up 10 bases, with 11 bases separating them. Germline CDR1 is LGHNA and CDR2 is YSLEER. There are 14 residues in the CDR3. DNA of the CDR3: TGCGCCAGCAGCCAAGCCGGCCAGAAATCACCCCTCCACTTT. Encoded protein: CASSQAGQKSPLHF.

The rearrangement links TRBV18 to TRBJ1-2; D gene uncertain. The V end lost 3 bases, the J end lost 3 bases, and 5 bases lay between the germline ends. This CDR3 comprises 12 residues. Looked up from germline, CDR1 is KGHSH and CDR2 is LQKENI. The CDR3 here is CASSPNHYGYTF. The CDR3 nucleotides are TGTGCCAGCTCACCCAACCACTATGGCTACACCTTC.

The J gene is TRBJ2-7, the V gene TRBV23-1; no clear D gene. TRBV23-1 is treated as an ORF (open reading frame) with a function not yet certain. Deletions cut 4 bases from V and 6 bases from J, with 13 bases between. This CDR3 has 13 residues. The CDR3 region is CASSPYGASEQYF. The DNA for the CDR3 is TGCGCCAGCAGTCCCTACGGTGCTAGCGAGCAGTACTTC.

This clone was counted many times. V is TRBV29-1 and J is TRBJ1-3; tentative D call: TRBD1 (5 bases). V was clipped by 5 bases and J by 2 bases, with 10 bases between them. This CDR3 is built from 13 residues. Per germline, CDR1 SQVTM and CDR2 ANQGSEA. CDR3 in amino acids: CSVNRGPGNTIYF. The CDR3 DNA sequence: TGCAGCGTTAACCGGGGCCCTGGAAACACCATATATTTT.

This rearrangement joins TRBV30 to TRBJ2-4; D is unresolved. This CDR3 is built from 13 residues. CDR1 and CDR2 from the germline V gene are GTSNPN and SVGIG (reference sequence). Deletions cut 0 bases from V and 8 bases from J, with 11 bases between. CDR3 nucleotide sequence: TGTGCCTGGAGTGTAAAGGCGGCGGACATTCAGTACTTC. This sequence encodes CAWSVKAADIQYF.

This clone turned up a few times. This chain connects TRBV5-1 to TRBJ2-2, with a possible D match to TRBD1 (5 bases). With 7 bases removed from V and 4 bases from J, the gap between germline ends came to 17 bases. This CDR3 comprises 15 residues. Germline V gives CDR1 SGHRS, CDR2 YFSETQ. The CDR3 region has the DNA TGCGCCAGCGAACCTTTAGACAGACTCACCGGGGAGCTGTTTTTT. Residues: CASEPLDRLTGELFF.

In this sample, this clone turned up many times. This chain joins TRBV2 and TRBJ2-3, with D hard to call. This CDR3 has 15 amino acids. Trimming shortened V by 2 bases and J by 2 bases, and 11 bases separated the two germline ends. Germline CDR1 is SNHLY and CDR2 is FYNNEI. CDR3 sequence reads: CASSERPSSTDTQYF. The DNA for the CDR3 is TGTGCCAGCAGTGAACGGCCTTCTTCCACAGATACGCAGTATTTT.

The rearrangement links TRBV27 to TRBJ1-6, with D possibly TRBD1 on 6 matching bases. Looked up from germline, CDR1 is MNHEY and CDR2 is SMNVEV (reference sequence). The length of the CDR3 is 14 residues. The CDR3 is CASNREGRNSPLHF. The CDR3 coding sequence is TGTGCTAGTAACAGGGAGGGGAGGAATTCACCCCTCCACTTT.

This clone has only a few counts. This sequence joins TRBV30 and TRBJ2-1; unclear D gene. This CDR3 spans 15 amino acids. Germline V gene sequence: CDR1 GTSNPN, CDR2 SVGIG (reference sequence). V was trimmed by 0 bases and J by 7 bases, leaving 16 bases between them. As DNA, the CDR3 is TGTGCCTGGAGTGTGTTTCACAACCCTTCGAATGAGCAGTTCTTC. Protein product: CAWSVFHNPSNEQFF.

The chain has TRBV14 and TRBJ2-3; D uncertain. This CDR3 is built from 15 residues. The germline CDR1 and CDR2 sequences are SGHDN and FVKESK. The V gene lost 2 bases and the J gene lost 4 bases, with 13 bases spanning the gap. The CDR3 loop reads CASSQTWVISDTQYF. The CDR3 DNA follows: TGTGCCAGCAGCCAAACGTGGGTTATTTCAGATACGCAGTATTTT.

The genes are TRBV29-1 and TRBJ1-2; D not resolved. Trimming took 1 base from V and 6 from J, leaving 12 bases between them. Germline loops: CDR1 SQVTM, CDR2 ANQGSEA. The CDR3 spans 13 residues. CDR3 sequence reads: CSVEVLVGDGYTF. CDR3 sequence (DNA): TGCAGCGTTGAAGTACTGGTGGGTGATGGCTACACCTTC.

The chain recombines TRBV2 with TRBJ2-5; the D is unclear. CDR3 size: 13 residues. Germline CDR1 is SNHLY and CDR2 is FYNNEI. Deletions cut 4 bases from V and 2 bases from J, with 8 bases between. CDR3 protein: CASSGNSQETQYF. For the CDR3, the DNA is TGTGCCAGCAGTGGTAACAGTCAAGAGACCCAGTACTTC.